The following is a T cell receptor (beta chain) sequence with its context. This sample is part of a study of OX40 agonist ivuxolimab in advanced cancers. The repertoire was sequenced with immunoSEQ multiplex PCR; TCRdb's copy has only in-frame clones and lacks some. The sample carries about 63,000 clones, approximately 85% recorded once. CDR3 length: 10 residues. The V gene lost 6 bases and the J gene lost 0 bases, with 2 bases spanning the gap. Germline V gene lookup returns CDR1 SQVTM and CDR2 ANQGSEA. V usage is TRBV29-1 and J usage is TRBJ1-1; D unresolved. The sequences come from CD4+ or CD8+ T cells sorted from blood, collected in a trial of the OX40 agonist ivuxolimab. This receptor was taken from an adult with an advanced solid tumor such as melanoma, head and neck, liver or kidney cancer. The CDR3 region has the DNA TGCAGCGTAATGAACACTGAAGCTTTCTTT. Its translation: CSVMNTEAFF.